Listed below are T cell receptor beta chains from one sample, sequenced in a study of blood T cell repertoires in COVID-19. TCRdb's table, derived via immunoSEQ multiplex PCR, lists solely in-frame clones and lacks some. The repertoire holds about 200,000 clones, with approximately 83% as singletons. Material for sequencing was PBMCs or T cells enriched from blood (not recorded which). These receptors all stem from a woman aged 40 to 50 with acute COVID-19. The CDR3 runs from the conserved cysteine through the conserved F or W. The D gene is left open where the match is weak. Size is stated for part of the rows, as once, few or many counts, or as a class when the clone is expanded.

d_call: TRBD1
clone_size: -
j_call: TRBJ2-7
v_call: TRBV7-2
cdr3_aa: CASSRAGQGAREQYF
cdr3_nt: TGTGCCAGCAGCCGGGCGGGACAGGGGGCGCGGGAGCAGTACTTC

d_call: TRBD2
clone_size: -
j_call: TRBJ2-1
v_call: TRBV11-3
cdr3_aa: CASSRTSGIGNEQFF
cdr3_nt: TGTGCCAGCAGCCGGACTAGCGGGATAGGCAATGAGCAGTTCTTC

d_call: -
clone_size: -
j_call: TRBJ1-1
v_call: TRBV27
cdr3_aa: CASSALVGEAFF
cdr3_nt: TGTGCCAGCAGTGCACTGGTTGGTGAAGCTTTCTTT

d_call: TRBD2
clone_size: once
j_call: TRBJ2-3
v_call: TRBV20-1
cdr3_aa: CSATNRGGQYF
cdr3_nt: TGCAGTGCTACGAACCGGGGGGGGCAGTATTTT

d_call: -
clone_size: once
j_call: TRBJ1-2
v_call: TRBV19
cdr3_aa: CASSIRDMPNYGYTF
cdr3_nt: TGTGCCAGTAGTATCCGAGACATGCCTAACTATGGCTACACCTTC

d_call: -
clone_size: -
j_call: TRBJ1-1
v_call: TRBV24-1
cdr3_aa: CATSDSTGWAFF
cdr3_nt: TGTGCCACCAGTGATTCCACAGGCTGGGCTTTCTTT

d_call: -
clone_size: -
j_call: TRBJ2-7
v_call: TRBV29-1
cdr3_aa: CSVGGGRDYEQYF
cdr3_nt: TGCAGCGTTGGGGGGGGCAGGGATTACGAGCAGTACTTC

d_call: TRBD2
clone_size: -
j_call: TRBJ2-2
v_call: TRBV11-2
cdr3_aa: CASSLTSATGELFF
cdr3_nt: TGTGCCAGCAGCTTGACTAGCGCCACGGGGGAGCTGTTTTTT

d_call: TRBD1
clone_size: -
j_call: TRBJ2-7
v_call: TRBV10-3
cdr3_aa: CAISESKGTGGCEQYF
cdr3_nt: TGTGCCATCAGTGAGTCGAAGGGGACAGGGGGTTGCGAGCAGTACTTC

d_call: TRBD1
clone_size: -
j_call: TRBJ2-7
v_call: TRBV5-5
cdr3_aa: CASSPTGPVYEQYF
cdr3_nt: TGTGCCAGCAGCCCGACAGGGCCCGTCTACGAGCAGTACTTC

d_call: -
clone_size: -
j_call: TRBJ1-5
v_call: TRBV10-3
cdr3_aa: CAIGGTENQPQHF
cdr3_nt: TGTGCCATCGGCGGGACGGAAAATCAGCCCCAGCATTTT

d_call: -
clone_size: -
j_call: TRBJ1-2
v_call: TRBV5-4
cdr3_aa: CASSSPGRGTGYTF
cdr3_nt: TGTGCCAGCAGCTCGCCGGGCCGGGGAACAGGCTACACCTTC

d_call: -
clone_size: -
j_call: TRBJ2-7
v_call: TRBV27
cdr3_aa: CATAPGRNYEQYF
cdr3_nt: TGTGCCACCGCCCCTGGCAGGAACTACGAGCAGTACTTC

d_call: -
clone_size: -
j_call: TRBJ2-1
v_call: TRBV18
cdr3_aa: CASSPPSSYNEQFF
cdr3_nt: TGTGCCAGCTCACCACCGAGCTCCTACAATGAGCAGTTCTTC

d_call: -
clone_size: -
j_call: TRBJ2-1
v_call: TRBV5-1
cdr3_aa: CASSPPGSYNEQFF
cdr3_nt: TGCGCCAGCAGCCCTCCGGGCTCCTACAATGAGCAGTTCTTC

d_call: -
clone_size: -
j_call: TRBJ1-3
v_call: TRBV14
cdr3_aa: CASSHGGFVFHF
cdr3_nt: TGTGCCAGCAGCCATGGGGGGTTCGTCTTCCATTTT

d_call: TRBD1
clone_size: -
j_call: TRBJ2-7
v_call: TRBV28
cdr3_aa: CASSSALGGKAYEQYF
cdr3_nt: TGTGCCAGCAGTTCCGCTTTAGGGGGCAAGGCCTACGAGCAGTACTTC

d_call: -
clone_size: -
j_call: TRBJ1-1
v_call: TRBV7-9
cdr3_aa: CASSLVYPPTRAFF
cdr3_nt: TGTGCCAGCAGCTTAGTCTACCCGCCCACTCGGGCTTTCTTT

d_call: -
clone_size: once
j_call: TRBJ2-1
v_call: TRBV21-1
cdr3_aa: CASSKGGPSGFGNEQFF
cdr3_nt: TGTGCCAGCAGCAAAGGTGGGCCTAGCGGATTTGGAAATGAGCAGTTCTTC

d_call: TRBD1
clone_size: -
j_call: TRBJ2-7
v_call: TRBV7-6
cdr3_aa: CASSQGSDRGYEQYF
cdr3_nt: TGTGCCAGCAGCCAGGGATCGGACAGGGGATACGAGCAGTACTTC

d_call: -
clone_size: -
j_call: TRBJ2-5
v_call: TRBV7-9
cdr3_aa: CASSFGGTQYF
cdr3_nt: TGTGCCAGCAGCTTCGGGGGGACCCAGTACTTC

d_call: -
clone_size: -
j_call: TRBJ1-1
v_call: TRBV5-5
cdr3_aa: CASSLTSAGGTEAFF
cdr3_nt: TGTGCCAGCAGCTTGACGTCTGCCGGGGGCACTGAAGCTTTCTTT

d_call: -
clone_size: -
j_call: TRBJ1-5
v_call: TRBV27
cdr3_aa: CASSLVAGGQPQHF
cdr3_nt: TGTGCCAGCAGTTTGGTGGCGGGGGGGCAGCCCCAGCATTTT

d_call: TRBD1
clone_size: -
j_call: TRBJ1-3
v_call: TRBV3-1/TRBV3-2
cdr3_aa: CASSQDVGQRPYSGNTIYF
cdr3_nt: TGTGCCAGCAGCCAAGATGTGGGACAGAGACCCTACTCTGGAAACACCATATATTTT

d_call: TRBD2
clone_size: -
j_call: TRBJ2-7
v_call: TRBV3-1/TRBV3-2
cdr3_aa: CASSQGLGGGAYEQYF
cdr3_nt: TGTGCCAGCAGCCAAGGCCTCGGGGGAGGGGCCTACGAGCAGTACTTC

d_call: -
clone_size: -
j_call: TRBJ2-7
v_call: TRBV7-2
cdr3_aa: CASSRFSYEQYF
cdr3_nt: TGTGCCAGTTCCAGGTTTTCCTACGAGCAGTACTTC

d_call: TRBD1
clone_size: once
j_call: TRBJ1-1
v_call: TRBV28
cdr3_aa: CAGRTGRTEAFF
cdr3_nt: TGTGCCGGGAGGACAGGACGAACTGAAGCTTTCTTT

d_call: -
clone_size: -
j_call: TRBJ1-5
v_call: TRBV10-3
cdr3_aa: CAISETGFYSNQPQHF
cdr3_nt: TGTGCCATCAGTGAAACAGGTTTCTATAGCAATCAGCCCCAGCATTTT

d_call: -
clone_size: -
j_call: TRBJ2-4
v_call: TRBV4-2
cdr3_aa: CASSPAEILAKNIQYF
cdr3_nt: TGTGCCAGCAGCCCGGCGGAAATTTTAGCCAAAAACATTCAGTACTTC

d_call: -
clone_size: -
j_call: TRBJ2-5
v_call: TRBV20-1
cdr3_aa: CSASGSETQYF
cdr3_nt: TGCAGTGCTAGCGGGAGTGAGACCCAGTACTTC

d_call: -
clone_size: -
j_call: TRBJ2-5
v_call: TRBV6-1
cdr3_aa: CASSEGRTTQETQYF
cdr3_nt: TGTGCCAGCAGTGAAGGAAGGACTACCCAAGAGACCCAGTACTTC

d_call: -
clone_size: -
j_call: TRBJ2-7
v_call: TRBV2
cdr3_aa: CASSRQSYEQYF
cdr3_nt: TGTGCCAGCAGTAGACAGTCCTACGAGCAGTACTTC

d_call: -
clone_size: -
j_call: TRBJ1-1
v_call: TRBV19
cdr3_aa: CASSRQGSVTEAFF
cdr3_nt: TGTGCCAGTAGTCGTCAGGGATCGGTCACTGAAGCTTTCTTT

d_call: -
clone_size: -
j_call: TRBJ2-7
v_call: TRBV6-5
cdr3_aa: CASSRAYEQYF
cdr3_nt: TGTGCCAGCTCCAGGGCCTACGAGCAGTACTTC

d_call: TRBD1
clone_size: -
j_call: TRBJ2-7
v_call: TRBV18
cdr3_aa: CASSPQDRVPGGKYF
cdr3_nt: TGTGCCAGCTCACCACAAGACAGGGTTCCCGGCGGAAAGTACTTC

d_call: -
clone_size: once
j_call: TRBJ2-2
v_call: TRBV24-1
cdr3_aa: CATTAGRTGELFF
cdr3_nt: TGTGCCACCACCGCAGGGAGGACCGGGGAGCTGTTTTTT

d_call: TRBD1
clone_size: -
j_call: TRBJ1-2
v_call: TRBV10-3
cdr3_aa: CAISRGQGAGYTF
cdr3_nt: TGTGCCATCAGTCGCGGACAGGGTGCTGGCTACACCTTC

d_call: -
clone_size: -
j_call: TRBJ1-3
v_call: TRBV28
cdr3_aa: CASRQSYRVWRNTIYF
cdr3_nt: TGTGCCAGCAGACAATCATACAGGGTTTGGAGAAACACCATATATTTT

d_call: TRBD2
clone_size: once
j_call: TRBJ2-1
v_call: TRBV28
cdr3_aa: CASWASGSYNEQFF
cdr3_nt: TGTGCCAGCTGGGCTAGCGGCTCCTACAATGAGCAGTTCTTC

d_call: TRBD1
clone_size: -
j_call: TRBJ2-7
v_call: TRBV28
cdr3_aa: CASSEPGQVFPYEQYF
cdr3_nt: TGTGCCAGCAGTGAACCGGGACAGGTTTTTCCCTACGAGCAGTACTTC

d_call: TRBD1
clone_size: once
j_call: TRBJ2-4
v_call: TRBV12-5
cdr3_aa: CASGHPTGLEAKNIQYF
cdr3_nt: TGTGCTAGTGGCCACCCGACAGGGTTGGAAGCCAAAAACATTCAGTACTTC